Listed below are T cell receptor beta chains from one sample, sequenced in a study of metastatic and nonmetastatic thyroid tumors. TCRdb redid the clone calls on the PCR reads using MiXCR. Of around 38,000 clones listed, about 24% are singletons. The sample comprised blood. These receptors originate from a female donor with papillary thyroid cancer or a benign thyroid nodule (not recorded which). Some clones in this sample may be carry-over from other donors' samples. The CDR3 runs from the conserved cysteine through the conserved F or W. D genes are given only for firm matches. Clone size is not always given. Where it is, it says once, few, many or a class for expanded clones.

V	length	D	J	size	DNA	CDR3
TRBV6-1	14	-	TRBJ2-3	few	TGTGCCAGCATAAGGGCCTTGGTCACAGATACGCAGTATTTT	CASIRALVTDTQYF
TRBV6-2/TRBV6-3	16	TRBD1	TRBJ1-2	-	TGTGCCAGCAGTTACTCGATCGGCCAGGGGGGGATTGGCTACACCTTC	CASSYSIGQGGIGYTF
TRBV6-2/TRBV6-3	12	-	TRBJ2-7	medium-sized	TGTGCCAGCAGTTACAATTTCTACGAGCAGTACTTC	CASSYNFYEQYF
TRBV12-3/TRBV12-4	15	-	TRBJ1-3	many	TGTGCCAGCAGCGGGGCAGCCATCTCTGGAAACACCATATATTTT	CASSGAAISGNTIYF
TRBV9	16	-	TRBJ2-1	-	TGTGCCAGCAGCGGCCGCGATGGGAGCTCCTACAATGAGCAGTTCTTC	CASSGRDGSSYNEQFF
TRBV7-9	10	-	TRBJ1-3	many	TGTGCCAGCAGCTTAAACACCATATATTTT	CASSLNTIYF
TRBV7-8	13	-	TRBJ2-7	-	TGTGCCAGCAGCTCAGAAATAGTCGGCGAGCAGTACTTC	CASSSEIVGEQYF
TRBV4-3	15	-	TRBJ1-2	many	TGCGCCAGCAGCCAGGGCTCAGGAACTAACTATGGCTACACCTTC	CASSQGSGTNYGYTF
TRBV30	15	-	TRBJ1-5	-	TGTGCCTGGAGTGTAATGGCCCTTGGAAATCAGCCCCAGCATTTT	CAWSVMALGNQPQHF
TRBV5-1	14	-	TRBJ1-1	many	TGCGCCAGCAGCTTGCAGGGGTGGAACACTGAAGCTTTCTTT	CASSLQGWNTEAFF
TRBV11-2	16	TRBD2	TRBJ2-7	many	TGTGCCAGCAGCTTTCCCGGGGGGTACGCACATTACGAGCAGTACTTC	CASSFPGGYAHYEQYF
TRBV20-1	16	TRBD2	TRBJ2-3	-	TGCAGTGCTAGGTGGGACGGGGGGGAAGGGTCAGATACGAAGTATTTT	CSARWDGGEGSDTKYF
TRBV12-3/TRBV12-4	14	-	TRBJ2-5	medium-sized	TGTGCCAGCAGTTACTCCGACATCGTGAATACCCAGTACTTC	CASSYSDIVNTQYF
TRBV12-5	13	-	TRBJ1-5	many	TGTGCTAGTGGTTTTGGGGGAAATCAGCCCCAGCATTTT	CASGFGGNQPQHF
TRBV7-8	13	-	TRBJ2-2	many	TGTGCCAGCAGCTTACCGCTATCCGGGGAGCTGTTTTTT	CASSLPLSGELFF
TRBV28	11	-	TRBJ1-1	few	TGTGCCAGCAGCACCCCCCTCCGAGCTTTCTTT	CASSTPLRAFF
TRBV27	15	TRBD1	TRBJ2-5	-	TGTGCCAGCAGTCAGACAGGGGGAACAGGCGAGACCCAGTACTTC	CASSQTGGTGETQYF
TRBV28	14	-	TRBJ2-7	few	TGTGCCAGCAGTTTATACGGGGCTAACTACGAGCAGTACTTC	CASSLYGANYEQYF
TRBV3-1	14	-	TRBJ1-2	-	TGTGCCAGCAGCCACCTGACAGTTGCCTATGGCTACACCTTC	CASSHLTVAYGYTF
TRBV12-3/TRBV12-4	13	-	TRBJ1-2	-	TGTGCCAGCAGTTTACAGGGGACCTATGGCTACACCTTC	CASSLQGTYGYTF
TRBV7-3	16	TRBD2	TRBJ2-1	many	TGTGCCAGCAGCAAGGGCGGGACTAGCGGGATCAATGAGCAGTTCTTC	CASSKGGTSGINEQFF
TRBV19	13	-	TRBJ2-3	few	TGTGCCAGTAATGCAGGGCGCACAGATACTCAGTATTTT	CASNAGRTDTQYF
TRBV7-8	15	TRBD1	TRBJ1-2	few	TGCGCCAGCAGCGCCGGACAGGTCCCTAACTATGGCTACACCTTC	CASSAGQVPNYGYTF
TRBV7-2	13	TRBD2	TRBJ2-3	many	TGTGCCAGCAGCATCTGGGGAGGGGATACGCAGTATTTT	CASSIWGGDTQYF
TRBV28	13	-	TRBJ1-1	many	TGTGCCAGCAGTTTTACAGGGTCAGGTGAAGCTTTCTTT	CASSFTGSGEAFF
TRBV4-3	14	-	TRBJ2-2	many	TGCGCCAGCAGCCCACAAGAGGGGACCGGGGAGCTGTTTTTT	CASSPQEGTGELFF
TRBV4-1	17	-	TRBJ2-1	-	TGCGCCAGCAGCCACCCCCTCGGGGGTGAGTTGGTGAATGAGCAGTTCTTC	CASSHPLGGELVNEQFF
TRBV18	15	TRBD1	TRBJ2-5	many	TGTGCCAGCTCACCAAAGGACAGGGGATGGGAGACCCAGTACTTC	CASSPKDRGWETQYF
TRBV7-8	16	-	TRBJ1-3	many	TGTGCCAGCAGTTTATACAGGACGGTCTCTGGAAACACCATATATTTT	CASSLYRTVSGNTIYF
TRBV6-1	17	-	TRBJ1-2	few	TGTGCCAGCAGTGAAAATTACCGGGGTATCTTCCCTATTGGCTACACCTTC	CASSENYRGIFPIGYTF
TRBV20-1	16	-	TRBJ2-3	-	TGCAGTGCTAGAGAACCCTGGTCGATTAGCACAGATACGCAGTATTTT	CSAREPWSISTDTQYF
TRBV7-9	13	-	TRBJ1-2	-	TGTGCCAGCAGCTTAGTCTTGGGCTATGGCTACACCTTC	CASSLVLGYGYTF
TRBV20-1	14	TRBD1	TRBJ2-7	-	TGCAGTGCTATCACCGGGACAGGGGCCTACGAGCAGTACTTC	CSAITGTGAYEQYF
TRBV30	14	-	TRBJ2-1	-	TGTGCCTGGATGAATGCGGGACAGCGCAATGAGCAGTTCTTC	CAWMNAGQRNEQFF
TRBV18	15	-	TRBJ1-4	many	TGTGCCAGCTCACCACCCGGGACGGGAAATGAAAAACTGTTTTTT	CASSPPGTGNEKLFF
TRBV6-1	13	-	TRBJ1-2	-	TGTGCCAGCAGTCTTGACAGGACCTATGGCTACACCTTC	CASSLDRTYGYTF
TRBV20-1	14	-	TRBJ2-7	few	TGCAGTGCTCCGCCCCCCCAGAACCCCTACGAGCAGTACTTC	CSAPPPQNPYEQYF
TRBV2	14	TRBD1	TRBJ1-1	few	TGTGCCAGCAGTAACGACAGGGATCCCTCTGAAGCTTTCTTT	CASSNDRDPSEAFF
TRBV30	14	-	TRBJ2-7	-	TGTGCCTGGAGTGAGGTCCGGATCTTGTACGAGCAGTACTTC	CAWSEVRILYEQYF
TRBV2	14	TRBD1	TRBJ2-2	few	TGTGCCAGCAGTTTCGACAGGGGCACCGGGGAGCTGTTTTTT	CASSFDRGTGELFF
TRBV9	8	-	TRBJ1-2	-	TGTGCCAGCAGCCCGGAAACCTTC	CASSPETF
TRBV30	13	TRBD1	TRBJ2-7	-	TGTGCCTGCGAAGCGGACAGGCCCTACGAGCAGTACTTC	CACEADRPYEQYF
TRBV20-1	17	-	TRBJ2-3	many	TGCAGTGCTAGAGAGATGGGGGGAATAACTAGCACAGATACGCAGTATTTT	CSAREMGGITSTDTQYF
TRBV5-1	13	-	TRBJ2-7	-	TGCGCCAGCAGCTCAGACGGCTCCTACGAGCAGTACTTC	CASSSDGSYEQYF
TRBV7-6	18	TRBD2	TRBJ2-1	once	TGTGCCAGCAGCTTAGGGAAGCGGGAGGGCCTTTCAGGCAATGAGCAGTTCTTC	CASSLGKREGLSGNEQFF
TRBV30	14	-	TRBJ1-1	-	TGTGCCTGGCGGACTCAGGGGAGGGACACTGAAGCTTTCTTT	CAWRTQGRDTEAFF
TRBV6-1	14	TRBD2	TRBJ2-3	many	TGTGCCAGCAGTACTAGCGGGAGAACAGATACGCAGTATTTT	CASSTSGRTDTQYF
TRBV30	12	-	TRBJ2-7	-	TGTGCCTGGAGTAGCTTGACCTACGAGCAGTACTTC	CAWSSLTYEQYF